This TCR beta chain was recorded in a study of T cell clonotyping in hematopoietic cell transplantation. Study observations and caveats: After transplant, recipient diversity fell while pathologically expanded clonotypes grew through day 180. No sorting was done, leaving CD4 and CD8 contributions mixed. Broader posttransplant TCR repertoire diversity was predicted by graft donor and pretransplant recipient Inverse Simpson Index values.

Notes on this clone: Its antigen is unidentified.

Data came from immunoSEQ multiplex PCR; TCRdb stores just in-frame clones and leaves some out. The sample consists of 16,000 or so clones, roughly 58% of them appearing once. The receptor's source is a male patient aged 50 to 60 who had an allogeneic stem cell transplant from an unrelated donor, so T cells may come from the graft donor. Some clones in this sample may be carry-over from other donors' samples. The sequences come from PBMCs, collected 30 days after allogeneic stem cell transplant.

The CDR3 loop is CASSLLGLNQPQHF. The CDR3 DNA sequence: TGTGCCAGCAGTTTACTAGGGTTAAATCAGCCCCAGCATTTT. The genes are TRBV28 and TRBJ1-5, with D hard to call. This CDR3 has 14 amino acids. CDR1 is MDHEN and CDR2 is SYDVKM in the germline V gene. V was cut by 2 bases and J by 4 bases, with 9 bases left in between.